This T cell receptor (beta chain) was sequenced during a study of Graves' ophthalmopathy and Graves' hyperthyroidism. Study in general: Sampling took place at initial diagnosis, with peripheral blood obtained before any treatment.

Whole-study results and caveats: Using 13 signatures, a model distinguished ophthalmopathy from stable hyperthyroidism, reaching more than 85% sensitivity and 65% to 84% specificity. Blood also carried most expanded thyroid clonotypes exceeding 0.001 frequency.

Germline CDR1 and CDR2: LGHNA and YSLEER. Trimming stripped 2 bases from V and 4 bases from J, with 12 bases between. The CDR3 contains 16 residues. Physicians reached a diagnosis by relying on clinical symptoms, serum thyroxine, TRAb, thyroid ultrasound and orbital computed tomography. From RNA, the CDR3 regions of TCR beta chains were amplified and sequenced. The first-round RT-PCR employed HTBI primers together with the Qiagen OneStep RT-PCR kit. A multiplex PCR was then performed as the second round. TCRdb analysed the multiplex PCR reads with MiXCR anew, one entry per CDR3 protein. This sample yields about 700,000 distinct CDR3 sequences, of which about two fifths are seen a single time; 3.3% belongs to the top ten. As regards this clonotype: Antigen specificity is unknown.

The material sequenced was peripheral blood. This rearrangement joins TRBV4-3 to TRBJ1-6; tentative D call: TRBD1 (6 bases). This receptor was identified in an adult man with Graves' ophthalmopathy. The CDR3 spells CASSQSGVGYNSPLHF. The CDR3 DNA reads TGCGCCAGCAGCCAATCAGGGGTAGGGTATAATTCACCCCTCCACTTT.